This T cell receptor (beta chain) was identified during a study of T cell responses to AZD1222 COVID-19 vaccine. Study-wide background: Second doses that came at about 4 or about 12 weeks were put together.

Worth noting for this clone: Its antigen is unidentified.

Clones were read by immunoSEQ multiplex PCR, and TCRdb kept only the in-frame ones, dropping some. This table has about 130,000 clones, 93% appearing once. The germline V gene has CDR1 SGHTA and CDR2 FQGNSA. J was trimmed by 6 bases and V by 4 bases; bases with no gene match: 8. The CDR3 sequence is 15 residues long. Study-level findings and limits: Two AZD1222 administrations were followed by greater Spike-specific TCR breadth and depth. Most donors were white British, females outnumbered males, and clonal diversity was possibly underestimated. Spike was spanned by vaccine-associated CD4 TCRs, which were dominant at 160-218 and 743-854.

The sample in question was peripheral blood, obtained on day 0 of AZD1222 vaccination. The chain uses TRBV7-2 and TRBJ2-1; 8 nucleotides align to TRBD2. The sequence was obtained from an adult in good health. DNA of the CDR3: TGTGCCAGCAGCTCCGGGACTAGTACCCTCAATGAGCAGTTCTTC. Residues: CASSSGTSTLNEQFF.